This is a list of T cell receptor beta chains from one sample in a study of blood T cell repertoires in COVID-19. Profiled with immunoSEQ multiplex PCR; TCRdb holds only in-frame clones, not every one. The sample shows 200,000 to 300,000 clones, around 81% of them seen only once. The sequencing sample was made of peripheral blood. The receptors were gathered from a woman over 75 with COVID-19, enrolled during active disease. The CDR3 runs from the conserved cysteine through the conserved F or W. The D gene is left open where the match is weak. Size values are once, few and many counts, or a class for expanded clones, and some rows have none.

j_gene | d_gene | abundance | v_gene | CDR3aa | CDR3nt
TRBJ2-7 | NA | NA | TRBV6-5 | CASSYAQGRNEQYF | TGTGCCAGCAGTTACGCACAGGGTCGGAACGAGCAGTACTTC
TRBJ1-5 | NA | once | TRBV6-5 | CASRTEGPNQPQHF | TGTGCCAGCAGAACGGAGGGGCCCAATCAGCCCCAGCATTTT
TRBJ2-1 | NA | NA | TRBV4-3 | CASSQEIRYPYNEQFF | TGCGCCAGCAGCCAAGAGATCAGGTACCCCTACAATGAGCAGTTCTTC
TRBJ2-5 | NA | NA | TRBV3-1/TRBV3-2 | CASSQRGSETQYF | TGTGCCAGCAGTCAAAGGGGCTCGGAGACCCAGTACTTC
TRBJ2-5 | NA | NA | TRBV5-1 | CASRPLQGREETQYF | TGCGCCAGCAGACCGCTCCAGGGAAGGGAAGAGACCCAGTACTTC
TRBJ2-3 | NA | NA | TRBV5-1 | CASRTTGHTDTQYF | TGCGCCAGCAGGACGACCGGACACACAGATACGCAGTATTTT
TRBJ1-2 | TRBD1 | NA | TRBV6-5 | CASSYSREQGALGYTF | TGTGCCAGCAGTTACTCGAGGGAACAGGGGGCGCTTGGCTACACCTTC
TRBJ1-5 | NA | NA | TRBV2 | CASSELVGAGQPQHF | TGTGCCAGCAGTGAGCTGGTAGGGGCCGGACAGCCCCAGCATTTT
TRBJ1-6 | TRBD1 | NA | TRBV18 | CASSPPQGSNSPLHF | TGTGCCAGCTCACCACCACAGGGGTCTAATTCACCCCTCCACTTT
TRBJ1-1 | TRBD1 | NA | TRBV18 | CASSPPSDRAKEAFF | TGTGCCAGCTCACCACCCTCGGACAGGGCCAAGGAAGCTTTCTTT
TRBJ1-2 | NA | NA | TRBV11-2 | CASSPITGFGYTF | TGTGCCAGCAGCCCGATCACAGGGTTCGGCTACACCTTC
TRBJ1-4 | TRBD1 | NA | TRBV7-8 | CASSIRGRNEKLFF | TGTGCCAGCAGCATCAGGGGGCGGAATGAAAAACTGTTTTTT
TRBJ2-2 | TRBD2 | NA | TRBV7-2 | CASSLPGTRRGELFF | TGTGCCAGCAGCTTACCCGGGACTAGGCGCGGGGAGCTGTTTTTT
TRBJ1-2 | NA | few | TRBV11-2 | CASSFPQGRDGYTF | TGTGCCAGCAGCTTCCCTCAGGGGAGGGATGGCTACACCTTC